Each of the 8 T cell receptor beta chains below was sequenced from the same sample in a study of cytomegalovirus exposure and HLA in healthy donors. The PCR employed 60 Vbeta primers together with 13 Jbeta primers. Assay: immunoSEQ multiplex PCR; the TCRdb copy retains only in-frame clones and omits some. Altogether around 53,000 clones are present, around four fifths being singletons, with the ten largest covering roughly 3.1%. Sequenced: PBMCs. The receptors come from a man aged 50 to 60 in good health and CMV-seronegative.

The chain links TRBV4-2 to TRBJ1-3; 8 bases are shared with TRBD1. Germline CDR1 reads LGHNA; CDR2 reads YNFKEQ. V was pared by 0 bases and J by 0 bases, with 1 base of the junction left unmatched. The CDR3 has 16 residues. The CDR3 region is CASSQDGQGSGNTIYF. CDR3 nucleotides: TGTGCCAGCAGCCAAGACGGACAGGGCTCTGGAAACACCATATATTTT.

V gene TRBV29-1 combines with J gene TRBJ2-7, with D uncertain. With 0 bases removed from V and 7 bases from J, the gap between germline ends came to 10 bases. CDR3 size: 12 residues. Germline CDR1 SQVTM, CDR2 ANQGSEA. The CDR3 region is CSVEDTAYEQYF. CDR3 DNA sequence: TGCAGCGTTGAAGATACTGCTTATGAGCAGTACTTC.

V is TRBV2 and J is TRBJ1-3; no clear D. V lost 7 bases and J 2 bases, leaving 6 bases between the germline ends. Germline values: CDR1 SNHLY, CDR2 FYNNEI. CDR3 length equals 12 residues. The CDR3 loop is CASNGAGNTIYF. The CDR3 nucleotides read TGTGCCAGCAACGGGGCTGGAAACACCATATATTTT. Combining the CDR3 with reference TRBV2 and TRBJ1-3 gives the whole variable domain EPEVTQTPSHQVTQMGQEVILRCVPISNHLYFYWYRQILGQKVEFLVSFYNNEISEKSEIFDDQFSVERPDGSNFTLKIRSTKLEDSAMYFCASNGAGNTIYFGEGSWLTVV.

The chain employs TRBV10-3 and TRBJ1-4, with D perhaps TRBD1 (5 bases). V was pared by 3 bases and J by 5 bases, with 19 bases between. The CDR3 covers 17 residues. Germline V gene sequence: CDR1 ENHRY, CDR2 SYGVKD. The DNA for the CDR3 is TGTGCCATCAGTGACCGTGGAGCGACAGACATAAATGAAAAACTGTTTTTT. It is translated as CAISDRGATDINEKLFF.

This chain joins TRBV2 and TRBJ1-6; D perhaps matches TRBD1 (6 bases). Trimming shortened V by 8 bases and J by 0 bases, and 11 bases separated the two germline ends. This CDR3 spans 15 amino acids. Germline assignment: CDR1 SNHLY and CDR2 FYNNEI. DNA of the CDR3: TGTGCCAGCGTCGGGGGGGCCTCCTATAATTCACCCCTCCACTTT. Translation gives CASVGGASYNSPLHF.

This clone was detected once. The V call is TRBV6-5, the J call TRBJ2-3; possible D gene TRBD1, 5 bases. Germline CDR1 is MNHEY and CDR2 is SVGAGI. The CDR3 length is 14 residues. V lost 2 bases, J lost 0 bases, and 6 bases lay in between. The CDR3 is CASSYKGSTDTQYF. DNA for the CDR3: TGTGCCAGCAGTTACAAGGGGAGCACAGATACGCAGTATTTT.

The V and J genes are TRBV7-2 and TRBJ2-7, with D perhaps TRBD2 (5 bases). The CDR3 extends over 12 amino acids. V was cut by 5 bases and J by 2 bases, with 7 bases left in between. CDR1 is SGHTA, CDR2 FQGNSA, per germline. CDR3 sequence: CASSPGTYEQYF. The CDR3 DNA follows: TGTGCCAGCAGCCCCGGGACCTACGAGCAGTACTTC.

The V call is TRBV5-4, the J call TRBJ2-1, with 7 bases that match TRBD1. This CDR3 comprises 13 residues. The germline CDR1 and CDR2 sequences are SGHNT and YYREEE (reference sequence). V gave up 4 bases and J gave up 7 bases; unmatched junction bases: 5. The CDR3 here is CASSHDRDNEQFF. CDR3 in DNA: TGTGCCAGCAGCCACGACAGGGATAATGAGCAGTTCTTC. Supplemented by reference TRBV5-4 and TRBJ2-1, the full variable domain reads ETGVTQSPTHLIKTRGQQVTLRCSSQSGHNTVSWYQQALGQGPQFIFQYYREEENGRGNFPPRFSGLQFPNYSSELNVNALELDDSALYLCASSHDRDNEQFFGPGTRLTVL.